This TCR beta chain was identified during a study of CD8 T cells in Susac syndrome. On the study more broadly: At the time their blood was drawn, patients with Susac syndrome were either therapy-naive, on corticosteroids (with some of them also receiving intravenous immunoglobulin), or on intravenous immunoglobulin alone.

The V gene lost 4 bases and the J gene lost 4 bases, with 10 bases spanning the gap. The germline CDR1 and CDR2 sequences are DFQATT and SNEGSKA (reference sequence). The length of the CDR3 is 13 residues. Random hexamers were used to reverse transcribe an amount of roughly 0.45 to 1 ug RNA. TCRdb ran MiXCR on the immunoSEQ multiplex PCR reads and lists one entry per CDR3 protein. In the table there are roughly 76,000 distinct CDR3 sequences, roughly 92% of which are singletons. The J gene is TRBJ2-2, the V gene TRBV20-1, with unresolved D. Material: CD8+ T cells from PBMCs. This clonotype was sampled from a human donor with Susac syndrome. The CDR3 bases are TGCAGTGCTACCCCTAGGGTCACCGGGGAGCTGTTTTTT. This codes for CSATPRVTGELFF.